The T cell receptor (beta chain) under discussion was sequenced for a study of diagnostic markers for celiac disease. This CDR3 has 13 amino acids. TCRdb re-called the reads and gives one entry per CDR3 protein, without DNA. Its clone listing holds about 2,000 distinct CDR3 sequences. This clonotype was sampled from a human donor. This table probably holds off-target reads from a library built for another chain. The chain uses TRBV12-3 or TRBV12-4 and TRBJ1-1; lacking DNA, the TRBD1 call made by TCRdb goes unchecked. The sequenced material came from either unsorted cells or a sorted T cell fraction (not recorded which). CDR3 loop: CASSTGGWNEAFF.